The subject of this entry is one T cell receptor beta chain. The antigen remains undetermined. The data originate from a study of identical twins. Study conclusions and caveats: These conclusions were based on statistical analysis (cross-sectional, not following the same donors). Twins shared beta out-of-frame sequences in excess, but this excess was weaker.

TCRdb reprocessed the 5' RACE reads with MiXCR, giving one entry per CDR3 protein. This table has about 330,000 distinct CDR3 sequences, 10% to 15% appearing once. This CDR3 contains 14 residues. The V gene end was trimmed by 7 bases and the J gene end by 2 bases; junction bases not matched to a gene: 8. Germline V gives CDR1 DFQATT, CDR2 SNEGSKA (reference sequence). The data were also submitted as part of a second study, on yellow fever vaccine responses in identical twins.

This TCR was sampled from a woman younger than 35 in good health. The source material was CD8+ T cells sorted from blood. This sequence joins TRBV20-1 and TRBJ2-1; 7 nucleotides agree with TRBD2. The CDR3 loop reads CSGGRSGAYNEQFF. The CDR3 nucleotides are TGCAGTGGCGGACGGAGCGGGGCCTACAATGAGCAGTTCTTC.